One TCR beta chain is described in this entry. The target antigen is unknown. The data originate from a study of beta chain features in type 1 diabetes. Findings of the study overall: Using cDNA template may skew counts toward highly expressing activated cells. Any HLA effect on TCRB rearrangement was left unresolved by small sub-analyses. Relative to healthy donors, patients appeared to have naive, central memory and Treg TCRB repertoires that were more similar. All four CD4+ subsets from Type 1 diabetes patients carried moderately but significantly shorter TCRB CDR3s. VDJ junctions from patients with type 1 diabetes contained fewer insertions and more deletions.

CDR3 length equals 10 residues. CDR1 and CDR2 (germline): DFQATT, SNEGSKA (reference sequence). Deletions cut 5 bases from V and 12 bases from J, with 11 bases between. Reverse transcription of all isolated RNA meant that expressed TCRB transcripts were sequenced. Here immunoSEQ multiplex PCR was the method, and the copy in TCRdb shows in-frame clones only, minus some. Counted here are 550,000 to 850,000 clones, roughly 12% occurring once; the ten biggest clones make up 0.02% to 0.025%. Material for sequencing was naive CD4+ T cells from blood. This chain uses TRBV20-1 with TRBJ2-1; tentatively, D is TRBD2 (6 bases). This TCR was sampled from a man aged 18 to 30 with type 1 diabetes. The CDR3: CSAERERQFF. The CDR3 DNA reads TGCAGTGCTGAACGGGAGAGGCAGTTCTTC.